These 13 T cell receptor beta chains were all obtained from the same sample, sequenced in a study of blood T cell repertoires in COVID-19. The method was immunoSEQ multiplex PCR; TCRdb's version includes in-frame clones alone and lacks a portion of them. The sample yields 240,000 or so clones, around nine tenths seen once. The source material was peripheral blood. The receptors originated from a woman aged 40 to 50 who had recovered from COVID-19.

J is TRBJ2-5 and V is TRBV7-2, with a tentative D call TRBD2 (7 bases). The V gene's germline CDR1 is SGHTA and CDR2 FQGNSA. This CDR3 has 15 residues. V was pared by 1 base and J by 3 bases, with 12 bases between. The CDR3 nucleotides read TGTGCCAGCAGCTTAGGGGGGGGCAGGGAAGAGACCCAGTACTTC. Its translation: CASSLGGGREETQYF.

The genes are TRBV10-3 and TRBJ2-2; TRBD2 matches 9 bases. Germline V CDR1 and CDR2: ENHRY, SYGVKD. The length of the CDR3 is 13 residues. V was clipped by 10 bases and J by 7 bases; unmatched bases: 7. CDR3 sequence reads: CATLAGSGGELFF. The DNA of the CDR3 is TGTGCCACCCTAGCGGGGTCCGGCGGGGAGCTGTTTTTT.

With respect to this clone: Different DNA sequences within this sample yield the same CDR3. V gene TRBV19 combines with J gene TRBJ1-1; D is unclear. The CDR3 is made up of 13 amino acids. Trimming removed 3 bases from V and 2 bases from J, with 7 bases in between. CDR1 is LNHDA and CDR2 is SQIVND in the germline V gene (reference sequence). The CDR3 nucleotides are TGTGCCAGTAGTATCGGGGTCAACACTGAAGCTTTCTTT. Protein sequence: CASSIGVNTEAFF. Together with reference TRBV19 and TRBJ1-1, the CDR3 gives the full variable domain: DGGITQSPKYLFRKEGQNVTLSCEQNLNHDAMYWYRQDPGQGLRLIYYSQIVNDFQKGDIAEGYSVSREKKESFPLTVTSAQKNPTAFYLCASSIGVNTEAFFGQGTRLTVV.

The V and J genes are TRBV7-8 and TRBJ2-1; TRBD2 matches 11 bases. CDR1 and CDR2 from the germline V gene are SGHVS and FQNEAQ. CDR3 length: 19 amino acids. V trimming: 5 bases; J trimming: 9 bases; junction bases outside the gene matches: 21. This CDR3 reads CASSPPPRRLAGTTGEQFF. The DNA of the CDR3 is TGTGCCAGCAGCCCACCGCCCCGGCGACTAGCGGGGACTACAGGTGAGCAGTTCTTC.

CDR3 DNA: TGTGCCAGCAGCTCCTTCTCCCGGACAGGGGGAAACACCATATATTTT. Amino acids: CASSSFSRTGGNTIYF. The rearrangement joins TRBV11-2 to TRBJ1-3, with TRBD1 identical over 8 bases. The CDR3 sequence is 16 residues long. CDR1 is SGHAT, CDR2 FQNNGV, per germline. With V trimmed by 4 bases and J by 4 bases, 9 bases remained unmatched.

The gene calls are TRBV6-2 or TRBV6-3 and TRBJ1-5; 10 positions agree with TRBD1. The CDR3 is 16 residues long. J lost 2 bases, V lost 2 bases, and 3 bases had no gene match. The germline V gene has CDR1 MNHEY and CDR2 SVGEGT. The CDR3 DNA follows: TGTGCCAGCAGTTACGGGGGGACAGGGGGCAATCAGCCCCAGCATTTT. Translating it yields CASSYGGTGGNQPQHF.

This clone was recorded a few times. The CDR3 here is CASSKGRREPNYGYTF. The DNA of the CDR3 is TGTGCCAGCAGCAAAGGTCGACGGGAGCCTAACTATGGCTACACCTTC. V usage is TRBV21-1 and J usage is TRBJ1-2. TRBV21-1 is labeled a pseudogene. The CDR3 loop spans 16 amino acids.

This chain's CDR3 is CASSRDSQETQYF. CDR3 DNA: TGTGCCAGCAGCCGGGACAGCCAAGAGACCCAGTACTTC. This chain connects TRBV6-2 or TRBV6-3 to TRBJ2-5; 7 bases align to TRBD1. J lost 1 base, V lost 6 bases, and 2 bases had no gene match. The length of the CDR3 is 13 residues. Germline V gives CDR1 MNHEY, CDR2 SVGEGT.

The V and J genes are TRBV7-2 and TRBJ2-5; TRBD2 agrees at 10 bases. The CDR3 sequence is 16 residues long. After removal of 5 bases from V and 5 bases from J, the junction contained 11 bases not matched to a gene. The germline gives CDR1 SGHTA, CDR2 FQGNSA. CDR3 nucleotides: TGTGCCAGCAGCCCAGATAGCGGGAGGCCGGGGGAGACCCAGTACTTC. This translates into CASSPDSGRPGETQYF.

V usage is TRBV19 and J usage is TRBJ2-3; TRBD2 matches 7 bases. V was clipped by 10 bases and J by 6 bases; unmatched bases: 16. CDR3 size: 15 residues. In germline, CDR1 is LNHDA, CDR2 SQIVND (reference sequence). The CDR3 here is CATKGLVGGGDTQYF. As DNA, the CDR3 is TGTGCCACTAAAGGGTTGGTCGGGGGAGGGGATACGCAGTATTTT.

This sequence joins TRBV4-1 and TRBJ1-1; tentatively, D is TRBD1 (5 bases). With 1 base removed from V and 3 bases from J, the gap between germline ends came to 21 bases. Germline V gene sequence: CDR1 MGHRA, CDR2 YSYEKL. The length of the CDR3 is 18 residues. The CDR3 DNA is TGCGCCAGCAGCCAAGGGAGGGCGAAGGGGCTGCGGGACACTGAAGCTTTCTTT. Translated: CASSQGRAKGLRDTEAFF.

This chain uses TRBV6-2 or TRBV6-3 with TRBJ2-1, with a tentative D call TRBD2 (5 bases). Trimming removed 2 bases from V and 4 bases from J, with 15 bases in between. This CDR3 region has 16 residues. CDR1 is MNHEY and CDR2 is SVGEGT in the germline V gene. The CDR3 region is CASSYVAGSVYNEQFF. The CDR3 DNA follows: TGTGCCAGCAGTTACGTGGCGGGCAGCGTATACAATGAGCAGTTCTTC.

V usage is TRBV6-5 and J usage is TRBJ1-5; perhaps TRBD1 as D (5 bases). The CDR3 is 13 amino acids. Trimming took 2 bases from V and 9 from J, leaving 11 bases between them. The germline CDR1 and CDR2 sequences are MNHEY and SVGAGI. In nucleotides, the CDR3 is TGTGCCAGCAGTTACGGGGCGCGAGGGCCCCAGCATTTT. It specifies CASSYGARGPQHF.